This entry features one T cell receptor (beta chain) sequence. Its antigen remains unknown. The data were obtained in a study of cytomegalovirus exposure and HLA in healthy donors. Study information: Unique TCR beta sequences numbering over 100 million came from some 200 million T cells in an earlier analysis.

The germline gives CDR1 SGHKS, CDR2 YYEKEE (reference sequence). Trimming took 0 bases from V and 9 from J, leaving 16 bases between them. The CDR3 totals 14 residues. 13 Jbeta primers and 60 Vbeta primers were used for the PCR. As originally analysed: Unique TCR beta chains numbered about 80 million in a later analysis, with around 12 million shared. Here immunoSEQ multiplex PCR was the method, and the copy in TCRdb shows in-frame clones only, minus some. V, J and clone size are taken as reported in that table, and D and trimming were inferred from the DNA itself. The sample has about 160,000 clones, around 84% seen once. Study results and limitations: Later, TCR association rates were found to vary by HLA locus, highest for DRB1 and lowest for HLA-C. A link between a missense DCLRE1C variant and TCR beta V- and J-gene trimming emerged from a later analysis.

The V and J genes are TRBV5-5 and TRBJ2-7; possible D gene TRBD2, 6 bases. The sequencing sample was made of PBMCs. The clonotype was recovered from a man aged 18 to 30 in good health and CMV-seropositive. The CDR3 region has the DNA TGTGCCAGCAGCTTGGAGGGACTCAACGACTTGCAGTACTTC. Protein sequence: CASSLEGLNDLQYF.